Listed below are T cell receptor beta chains from one sample, sequenced in a study of blood T cell repertoires in COVID-19. Measured with immunoSEQ multiplex PCR; TCRdb has only the in-frame clones, and not every one. This table has around 230,000 clones, more than 75% appearing once. Sequenced: peripheral blood. These receptors all stem from a man aged 50-60 years with COVID-19, enrolled during active disease. CDR3s include the opening cysteine and the closing phenylalanine or tryptophan. The D gene is left open where the match is weak. The size field is filled for only some rows; it gives once, few, many or a size class.

D gene	J gene	clone size	V gene	CDR3 protein	CDR3 DNA
TRBD1	TRBJ1-2	.	TRBV2	CASSEHGTGNYGYTF	TGTGCCAGCAGTGAACATGGGACAGGGAACTATGGCTACACCTTC
.	TRBJ1-5	.	TRBV5-5	CASSWMGGWDQPQHF	TGTGCCAGCAGCTGGATGGGGGGTTGGGATCAGCCCCAGCATTTT
TRBD1	TRBJ1-1	.	TRBV7-9	CASSRTGVSNTEAFF	TGTGCCAGCAGCCGGACAGGGGTTTCGAACACTGAAGCTTTCTTT
.	TRBJ2-7	.	TRBV3-1/TRBV3-2	CASSQQGRTYEQYF	TGTGCCAGCAGCCAACAGGGCAGGACATACGAGCAGTACTTC
TRBD1	TRBJ2-2	once	TRBV5-1	CASSVVRGRDTGELFF	TGCGCCAGCAGCGTGGTCAGGGGGCGCGACACCGGGGAGCTGTTTTTT
TRBD2	TRBJ2-6	.	TRBV7-6	CASSLLGGVTAAGANVLTF	TGTGCCAGCAGCTTACTGGGGGGGGTGACGGCAGCTGGGGCCAACGTCCTGACTTTC
.	TRBJ2-3	.	TRBV9	CASSVVLSTDTQYF	TGTGCCAGCAGCGTAGTATTAAGCACAGATACGCAGTATTTT
.	TRBJ2-5	once	TRBV7-2	CASSPLRVLQETQYF	TGTGCCAGCAGCCCCCTTCGGGTCCTCCAAGAGACCCAGTACTTC
TRBD2	TRBJ2-5	.	TRBV6-5	CASSRGTSAETQYF	TGTGCCAGCAGTCGAGGGACTAGCGCTGAGACCCAGTACTTC
.	TRBJ2-2	few	TRBV7-6	CASSLRVLGNTGELFF	TGTGCCAGCAGCCTCAGGGTTTTGGGTAACACCGGGGAGCTGTTTTTT
TRBD2	TRBJ2-2	.	TRBV11-3	CASSKHRTSGITGELFF	TGTGCCAGCAGCAAACACCGGACTAGCGGGATCACCGGGGAGCTGTTTTTT
TRBD1	TRBJ1-1	.	TRBV18	CASSPMGQGSTEAFF	TGTGCCAGCTCACCAATGGGACAGGGGAGCACTGAAGCTTTCTTT
.	TRBJ2-1	.	TRBV29-1	CSVAPSYNEQFF	TGCAGCGTTGCCCCTAGCTACAATGAGCAGTTCTTC
.	TRBJ1-1	.	TRBV2	CASSGQEGTEAFF	TGTGCCAGCAGTGGGCAGGAGGGCACTGAAGCTTTCTTT
.	TRBJ1-2	few	TRBV4-2	CASSHSLDSVDYTF	TGTGCCAGCAGCCACTCTCTGGACAGTGTCGACTACACCTTC
.	TRBJ2-7	few	TRBV5-4	CASSLRGTDYEQYF	TGTGCCAGCAGCTTAAGGGGGACGGATTACGAGCAGTACTTC
.	TRBJ2-2	.	TRBV3-1/TRBV3-2	CASSQEGQGTGELFF	TGTGCCAGCAGCCAAGAGGGCCAGGGTACCGGGGAGCTGTTTTTT
TRBD2	TRBJ2-1	.	TRBV9	CASSELAADNEQFF	TGTGCCAGCAGCGAACTAGCGGCAGACAATGAGCAGTTCTTC
TRBD1	TRBJ2-7	.	TRBV5-1	CASSGLTGGPHEQYF	TGCGCCAGCAGCGGGCTGACAGGGGGTCCCCACGAGCAGTACTTC
.	TRBJ1-6	.	TRBV6-1	CASSGPQVPSPFLPLHF	TGTGCCAGCAGTGGACCACAGGTCCCCTCTCCTTTTCTTCCCCTCCACTTT
TRBD1	TRBJ2-7	.	TRBV10-3	CATGQGEYEQYF	TGTGCCACCGGACAGGGGGAGTACGAGCAGTACTTC
.	TRBJ1-4	few	TRBV3-1/TRBV3-2	CASSQGAGTNEKLFF	TGTGCCAGCAGCCAAGGGGCAGGGACTAATGAAAAACTGTTTTTT
TRBD2	TRBJ2-3	.	TRBV27	CASSLGSGRWDTQYF	TGTGCCAGCAGTTTGGGTAGCGGGAGGTGGGATACGCAGTATTTT
.	TRBJ2-5	.	TRBV4-3	CASSGAWGQGWETQYF	TGCGCCAGCAGCGGGGCTTGGGGGCAGGGTTGGGAGACCCAGTACTTC
.	TRBJ2-3	.	TRBV30	CAGLGVDTQYF	TGTGCCGGCCTCGGGGTAGATACGCAGTATTTT
.	TRBJ2-5	.	TRBV18	CASSPRGPGQETQYF	TGTGCCAGCTCACCACGGGGGCCGGGCCAAGAGACCCAGTACTTC
.	TRBJ1-5	.	TRBV21-1	CASSKASGLRQPQHF	TGTGCCAGCAGCAAAGCGAGCGGGTTACGACAGCCCCAGCATTTT
.	TRBJ2-1	.	TRBV6-2/TRBV6-3	CASSYAPRGANNEQFF	TGTGCCAGCAGTTACGCACCCAGGGGGGCCAACAATGAGCAGTTCTTC
TRBD2	TRBJ2-1	.	TRBV5-1	CASSLGQRGSYNEQFF	TGCGCCAGCAGCTTGGGACAGCGGGGATCCTACAATGAGCAGTTCTTC
.	TRBJ2-7	.	TRBV19	CASSIYTSYEQYF	TGTGCCAGTAGTATCTATACCTCCTACGAGCAGTACTTC
.	TRBJ2-3	.	TRBV5-1	CASSPGTSASTDTQYF	TGCGCCAGCAGCCCGGGGACATCAGCAAGCACAGATACGCAGTATTTT
.	TRBJ2-3	.	TRBV5-5	CASSLVGLATSTDTQYF	TGTGCCAGCAGCTTGGTGGGTCTAGCAACTAGCACAGATACGCAGTATTTT
.	TRBJ2-2	.	TRBV7-2	CASSYIEVTGELFF	TGTGCCAGCAGCTATATAGAAGTCACCGGGGAGCTGTTTTTT
.	TRBJ2-7	.	TRBV3-1/TRBV3-2	CASSPRDGYYEQYF	TGTGCCAGCAGCCCGCGGGACGGATACTACGAGCAGTACTTC
TRBD1	TRBJ2-3	.	TRBV24-1	CATKGAPTDTQYF	TGTGCCACCAAGGGGGCACCCACAGATACGCAGTATTTT
TRBD1	TRBJ2-3	.	TRBV10-3	CAISESRRQGNTDTQYF	TGTGCCATCAGTGAGTCACGGAGACAGGGGAACACAGATACGCAGTATTTT
.	TRBJ1-5	.	TRBV27	CASSLFATDSNQPQHF	TGTGCCAGCAGTTTATTTGCGACAGATAGCAATCAGCCCCAGCATTTT
.	TRBJ2-2	.	TRBV7-8	CASSLGTTGVGELFF	TGTGCCAGCAGCTTAGGGACCACGGGGGTCGGGGAGCTGTTTTTT
.	TRBJ2-1	few	TRBV14	CASSRYSGTNRINEQFF	TGTGCCAGCAGCCGCTACTCCGGGACAAACCGGATCAATGAGCAGTTCTTC
.	TRBJ1-1	.	TRBV6-2/TRBV6-3	CASSPGGVNTEAFF	TGTGCCAGCAGCCCAGGCGGGGTGAACACTGAAGCTTTCTTT
.	TRBJ1-5	few	TRBV9	CASSVGDTGSNQPQHF	TGTGCCAGCAGCGTGGGGGACACAGGGAGCAATCAGCCCCAGCATTTT
TRBD2	TRBJ2-2	.	TRBV10-2	CASRPGLAGFTGELFF	TGCGCCAGCAGGCCGGGACTAGCGGGGTTCACCGGGGAGCTGTTTTTT
.	TRBJ2-5	.	TRBV6-2/TRBV6-3	CASSYSKLNQETQYF	TGTGCCAGCAGTTACTCGAAGCTAAACCAAGAGACCCAGTACTTC
.	TRBJ1-5	.	TRBV7-7	CASSLVGTGCGNQPQHF	TGTGCTAGCAGCTTAGTCGGAACAGGGTGTGGCAATCAGCCCCAGCATTTT
.	TRBJ1-2	.	TRBV7-9	CARSTYGYTF	TGTGCCAGATCCACTTATGGCTACACCTTC